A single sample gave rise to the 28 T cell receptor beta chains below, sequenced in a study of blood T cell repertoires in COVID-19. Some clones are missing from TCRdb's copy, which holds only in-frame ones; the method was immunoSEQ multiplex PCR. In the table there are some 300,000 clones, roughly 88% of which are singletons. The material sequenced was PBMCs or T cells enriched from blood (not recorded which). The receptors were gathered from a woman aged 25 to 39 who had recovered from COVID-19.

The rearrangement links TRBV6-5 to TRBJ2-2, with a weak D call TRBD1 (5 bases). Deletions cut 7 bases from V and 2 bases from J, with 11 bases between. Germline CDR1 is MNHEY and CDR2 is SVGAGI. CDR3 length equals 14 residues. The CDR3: CASIRQGNTGELFF. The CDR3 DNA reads TGTGCCAGCATTCGGCAGGGAAACACCGGGGAGCTGTTTTTT.

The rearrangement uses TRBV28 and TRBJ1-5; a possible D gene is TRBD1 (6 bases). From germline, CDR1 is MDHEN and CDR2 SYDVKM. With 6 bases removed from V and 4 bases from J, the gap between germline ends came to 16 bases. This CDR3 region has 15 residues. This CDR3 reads CASRGGLGANQPQHF. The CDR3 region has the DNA TGTGCCAGCAGGGGGGGGCTAGGAGCTAATCAGCCCCAGCATTTT. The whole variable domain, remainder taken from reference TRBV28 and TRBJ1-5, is DVKVTQSSRYLVKRTGEKVFLECVQDMDHENMFWYRQDPGLGLRLIYFSYDVKMKEKGDIPEGYSVSREKKERFSLILESASTNQTSMYLCASRGGLGANQPQHFGDGTRLSIL.

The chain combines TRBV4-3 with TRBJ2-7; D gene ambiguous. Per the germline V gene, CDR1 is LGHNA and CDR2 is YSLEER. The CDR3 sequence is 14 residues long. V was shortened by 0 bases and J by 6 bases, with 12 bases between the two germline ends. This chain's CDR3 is CASSQEVAGLEQYF. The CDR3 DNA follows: TGCGCCAGCAGCCAAGAGGTGGCTGGGCTCGAGCAGTACTTC.

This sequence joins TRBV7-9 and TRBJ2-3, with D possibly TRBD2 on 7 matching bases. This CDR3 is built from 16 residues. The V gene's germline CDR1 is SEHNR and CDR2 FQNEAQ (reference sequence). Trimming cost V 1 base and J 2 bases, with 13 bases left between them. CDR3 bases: TGTGCCAGCAGCTTAGATTCGGGGGGCGCCACAGATACGCAGTATTTT. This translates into CASSLDSGGATDTQYF. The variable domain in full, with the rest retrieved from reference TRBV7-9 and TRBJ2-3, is DTGVSQNPRHKITKRGQNVTFRCDPISEHNRLYWYRQTLGQGPEFLTYFQNEAQLEKSRLLSDRFSAERPKGSFSTLEIQRTEQGDSAMYLCASSLDSGGATDTQYFGPGTRLTVL.

The CDR3 protein is CASSLTGFVETQYF. CDR3 in DNA: TGTGCCAGCAGCTTGACAGGATTTGTAGAGACCCAGTACTTC. The chain links TRBV5-4 to TRBJ2-5, with D maybe TRBD1 (5 bases). The CDR3 loop spans 14 amino acids. The germline V gene encodes CDR1 SGHNT and CDR2 YYREEE (reference sequence). Deletions cut 1 base from V and 4 bases from J, with 11 bases between.

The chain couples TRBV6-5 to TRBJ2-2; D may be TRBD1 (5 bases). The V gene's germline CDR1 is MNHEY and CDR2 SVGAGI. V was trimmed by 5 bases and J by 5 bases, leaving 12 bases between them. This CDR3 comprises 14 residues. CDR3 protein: CASSLRTLTGELFF. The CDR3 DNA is TGTGCCAGCAGTCTTCGGACATTGACCGGGGAGCTGTTTTTT.

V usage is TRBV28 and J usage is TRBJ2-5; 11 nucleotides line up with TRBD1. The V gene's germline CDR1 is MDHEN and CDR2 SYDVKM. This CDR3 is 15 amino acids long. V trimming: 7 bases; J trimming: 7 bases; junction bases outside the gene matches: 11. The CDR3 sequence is CASTPRRGQGGTQYF. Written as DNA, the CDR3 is TGTGCCAGCACCCCTCGTAGGGGACAGGGGGGGACCCAGTACTTC.

The CDR3 loop reads CASSYGTVVSRNSPLHF. In DNA, the CDR3 is TGCGCCAGCAGTTACGGGACAGTGGTGAGCCGTAATTCACCCCTCCACTTT. This chain uses TRBV5-1 with TRBJ1-6; 7 bases fit TRBD1. There are 17 residues in the CDR3. Losses at the gene ends were 5 bases for V and 6 bases for J; bases not matched to a gene: 14. Germline V CDR1 and CDR2: SGHRS, YFSETQ.

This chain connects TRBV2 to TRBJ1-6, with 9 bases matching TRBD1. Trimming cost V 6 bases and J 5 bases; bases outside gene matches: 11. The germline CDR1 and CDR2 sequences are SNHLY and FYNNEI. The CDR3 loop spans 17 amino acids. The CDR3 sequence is CASRYNRDRVHNSPLHF. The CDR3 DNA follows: TGTGCCAGCAGATACAACCGGGACAGGGTCCATAATTCACCCCTCCACTTT.

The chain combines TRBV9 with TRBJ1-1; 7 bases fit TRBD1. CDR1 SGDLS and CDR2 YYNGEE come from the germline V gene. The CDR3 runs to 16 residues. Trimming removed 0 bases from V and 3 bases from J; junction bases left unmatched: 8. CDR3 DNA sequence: TGTGCCAGCAGCGTAGAGGGAGTCAGGGGGTACACTGAAGCTTTCTTT. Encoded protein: CASSVEGVRGYTEAFF. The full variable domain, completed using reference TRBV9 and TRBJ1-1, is DSGVTQTPKHLITATGQRVTLRCSPRSGDLSVYWYQQSLDQGLQFLIQYYNGEERAKGNILERFSAQQFPDLHSELNLSSLELGDSALYFCASSVEGVRGYTEAFFGQGTRLTVV.

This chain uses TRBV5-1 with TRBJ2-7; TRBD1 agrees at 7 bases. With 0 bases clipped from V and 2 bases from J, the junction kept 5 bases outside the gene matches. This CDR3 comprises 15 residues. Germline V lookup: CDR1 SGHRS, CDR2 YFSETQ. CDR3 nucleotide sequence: TGCGCCAGCAGCTTGGGGGGGACAGCTGCCTACGAGCAGTACTTC. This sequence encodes CASSLGGTAAYEQYF.

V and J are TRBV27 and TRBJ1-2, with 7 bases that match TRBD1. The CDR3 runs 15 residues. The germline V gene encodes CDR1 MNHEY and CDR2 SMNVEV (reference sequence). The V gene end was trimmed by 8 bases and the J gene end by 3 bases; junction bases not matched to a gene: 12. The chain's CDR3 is CASSKSRDSYYGYTF. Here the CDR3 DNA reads TGTGCCAGCTCTAAATCCCGGGACAGTTACTATGGCTACACCTTC.

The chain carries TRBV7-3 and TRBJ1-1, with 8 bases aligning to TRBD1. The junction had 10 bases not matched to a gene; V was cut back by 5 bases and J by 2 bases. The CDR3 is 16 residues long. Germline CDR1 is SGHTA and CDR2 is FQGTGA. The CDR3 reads CASSPMDRVGNTEAFF. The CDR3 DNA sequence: TGTGCCAGCAGCCCTATGGACAGGGTAGGAAACACTGAAGCTTTCTTT.

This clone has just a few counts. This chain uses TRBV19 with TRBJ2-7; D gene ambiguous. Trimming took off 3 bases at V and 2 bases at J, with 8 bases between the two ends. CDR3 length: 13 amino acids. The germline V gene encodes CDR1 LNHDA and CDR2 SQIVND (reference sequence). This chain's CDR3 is CASSISNTYEQYF. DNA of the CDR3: TGTGCCAGTAGTATCAGTAACACCTACGAGCAGTACTTC.

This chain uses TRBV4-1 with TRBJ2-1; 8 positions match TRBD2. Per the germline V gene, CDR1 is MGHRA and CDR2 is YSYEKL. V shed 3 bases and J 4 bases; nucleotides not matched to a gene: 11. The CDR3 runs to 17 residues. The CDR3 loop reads CASSHQTAGVAYNEQFF. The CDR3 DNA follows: TGCGCCAGCAGCCATCAGACAGCGGGAGTTGCGTACAATGAGCAGTTCTTC.

In DNA form, the CDR3 reads TGTGCCAGCAGCTTACGTACGACAGGGGACTCCTACAATGAGCAGTTCTTC. The encoded protein is CASSLRTTGDSYNEQFF. The chain joins TRBV7-3 to TRBJ2-1; 8 positions match TRBD1. V lost 2 bases and J lost 0; bases outside the gene matches: 6. Germline lookup yields CDR1 SGHTA and CDR2 FQGTGA. This CDR3 comprises 17 residues.

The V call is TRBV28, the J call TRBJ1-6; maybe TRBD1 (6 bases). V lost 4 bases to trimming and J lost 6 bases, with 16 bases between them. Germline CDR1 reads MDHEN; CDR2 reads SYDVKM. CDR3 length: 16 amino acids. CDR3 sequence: CASSSPRGMTNSPLHF. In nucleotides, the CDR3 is TGTGCCAGCAGTTCCCCGAGGGGGATGACTAATTCACCCCTCCACTTT.

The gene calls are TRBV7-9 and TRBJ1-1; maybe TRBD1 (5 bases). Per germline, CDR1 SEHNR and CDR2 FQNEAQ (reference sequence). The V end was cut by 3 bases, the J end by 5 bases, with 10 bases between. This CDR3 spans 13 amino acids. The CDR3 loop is CASSFPGRTEAFF. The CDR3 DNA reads TGTGCCAGCAGCTTCCCAGGGCGGACTGAAGCTTTCTTT.

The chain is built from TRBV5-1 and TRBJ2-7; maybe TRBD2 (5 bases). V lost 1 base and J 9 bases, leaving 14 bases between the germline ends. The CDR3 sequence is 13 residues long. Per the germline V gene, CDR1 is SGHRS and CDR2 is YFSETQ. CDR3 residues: CASSLLTGFGQYF. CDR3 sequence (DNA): TGCGCCAGCAGCTTGTTGACGGGGTTCGGGCAGTACTTC.

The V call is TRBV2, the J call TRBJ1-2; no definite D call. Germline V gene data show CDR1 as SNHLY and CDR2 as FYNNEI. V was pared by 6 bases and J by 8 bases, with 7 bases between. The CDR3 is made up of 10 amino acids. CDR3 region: CASRSRGYTF. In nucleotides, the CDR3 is TGTGCCAGCAGGTCTAGGGGCTACACCTTC.

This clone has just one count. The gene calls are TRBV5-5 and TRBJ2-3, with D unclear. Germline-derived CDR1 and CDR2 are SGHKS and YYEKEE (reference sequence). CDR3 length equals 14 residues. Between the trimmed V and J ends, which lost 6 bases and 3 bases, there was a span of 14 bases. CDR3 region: CASISAGGTDTQYF. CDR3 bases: TGTGCCAGCATCTCTGCCGGCGGAACAGATACGCAGTATTTT.

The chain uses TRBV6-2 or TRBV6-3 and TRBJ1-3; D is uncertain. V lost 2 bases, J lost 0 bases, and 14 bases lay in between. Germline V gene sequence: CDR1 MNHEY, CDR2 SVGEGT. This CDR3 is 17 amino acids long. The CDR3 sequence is CASSYTGSSVSGNTIYF. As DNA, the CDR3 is TGTGCCAGCAGTTACACCGGGTCGTCCGTCTCTGGAAACACCATATATTTT.

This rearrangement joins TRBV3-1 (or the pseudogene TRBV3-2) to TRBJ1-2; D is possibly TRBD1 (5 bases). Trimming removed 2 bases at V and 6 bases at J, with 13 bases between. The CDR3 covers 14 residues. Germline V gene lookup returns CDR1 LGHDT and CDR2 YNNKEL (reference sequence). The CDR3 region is CASSQYRGIDGYTF. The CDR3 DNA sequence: TGTGCCAGCAGCCAATACCGGGGGATTGATGGCTACACCTTC.

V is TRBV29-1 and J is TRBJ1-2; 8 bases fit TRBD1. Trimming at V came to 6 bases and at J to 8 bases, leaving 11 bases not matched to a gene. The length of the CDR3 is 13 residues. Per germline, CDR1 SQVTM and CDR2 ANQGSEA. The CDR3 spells CSVADRAGRGYTF. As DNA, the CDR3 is TGCAGCGTGGCGGACAGGGCCGGTAGGGGCTACACCTTC.

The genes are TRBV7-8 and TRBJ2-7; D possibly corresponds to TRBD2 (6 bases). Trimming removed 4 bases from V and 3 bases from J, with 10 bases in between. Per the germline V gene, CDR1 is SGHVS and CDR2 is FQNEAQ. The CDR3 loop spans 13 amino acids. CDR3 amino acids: CASSSTDYYEQYF. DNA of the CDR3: TGTGCCAGCAGCTCCACGGACTACTACGAGCAGTACTTC.

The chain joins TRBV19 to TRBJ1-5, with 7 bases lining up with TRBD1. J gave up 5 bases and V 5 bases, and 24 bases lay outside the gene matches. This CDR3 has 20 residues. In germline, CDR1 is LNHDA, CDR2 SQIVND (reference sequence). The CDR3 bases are TGTGCCAGTAGTCTGGGGACAGACAGTATCGGATACGGAGGAGATCAGCCCCAGCATTTT. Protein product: CASSLGTDSIGYGGDQPQHF.

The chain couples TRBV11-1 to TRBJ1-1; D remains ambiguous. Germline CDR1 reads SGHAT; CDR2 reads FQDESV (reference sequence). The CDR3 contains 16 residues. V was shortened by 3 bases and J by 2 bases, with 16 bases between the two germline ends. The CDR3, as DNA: TGTGCCAGCAGCTTCTCAACTAGTACGATTAACACTGAAGCTTTCTTT. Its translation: CASSFSTSTINTEAFF.

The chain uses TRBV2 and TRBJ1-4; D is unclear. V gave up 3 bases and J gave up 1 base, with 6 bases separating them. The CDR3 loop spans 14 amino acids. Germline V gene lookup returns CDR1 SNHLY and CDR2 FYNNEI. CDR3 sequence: CASSDGGTNEKLFF. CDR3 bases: TGTGCCAGCAGTGACGGTGGAACTAATGAAAAACTGTTTTTT.